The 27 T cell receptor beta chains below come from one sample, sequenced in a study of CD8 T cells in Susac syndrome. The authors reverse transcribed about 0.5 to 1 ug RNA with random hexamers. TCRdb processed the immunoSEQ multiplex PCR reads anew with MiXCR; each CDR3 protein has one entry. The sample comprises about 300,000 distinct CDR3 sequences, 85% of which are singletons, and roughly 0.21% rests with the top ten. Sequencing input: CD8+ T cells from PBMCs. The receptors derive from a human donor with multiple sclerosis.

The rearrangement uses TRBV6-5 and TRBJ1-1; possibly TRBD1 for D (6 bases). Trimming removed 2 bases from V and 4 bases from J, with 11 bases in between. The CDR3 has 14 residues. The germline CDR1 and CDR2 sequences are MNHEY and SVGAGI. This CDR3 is CASSYGGGGTEAFF. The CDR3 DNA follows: TGTGCCAGCAGTTACGGAGGGGGGGGCACTGAAGCTTTCTTT.

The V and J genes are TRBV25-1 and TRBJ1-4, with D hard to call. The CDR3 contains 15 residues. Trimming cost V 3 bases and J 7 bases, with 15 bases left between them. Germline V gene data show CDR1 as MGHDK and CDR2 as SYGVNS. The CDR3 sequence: CASSDYGISVEKLFF. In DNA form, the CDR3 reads TGTGCCAGCAGTGATTACGGGATAAGCGTTGAAAAACTGTTTTTT.

The CDR3 bases are TGTGCCAGCAGCCTAGGACACATCAATCAGCCCCAGCATTTT. Translated: CASSLGHINQPQHF. The chain links TRBV9 to TRBJ1-5, with D possibly TRBD1 on 5 matching bases. Trimming took 4 bases from V and 3 from J, leaving 11 bases between them. The CDR3 sequence is 14 residues long. The germline CDR1 and CDR2 sequences are SGDLS and YYNGEE.

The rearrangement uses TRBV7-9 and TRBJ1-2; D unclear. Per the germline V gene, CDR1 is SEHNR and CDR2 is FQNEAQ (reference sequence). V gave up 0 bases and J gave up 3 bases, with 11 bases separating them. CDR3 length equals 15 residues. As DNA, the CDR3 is TGTGCCAGCAGCTTAGCCGACCTGAGGGACTATGGCTACACCTTC. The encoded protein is CASSLADLRDYGYTF.

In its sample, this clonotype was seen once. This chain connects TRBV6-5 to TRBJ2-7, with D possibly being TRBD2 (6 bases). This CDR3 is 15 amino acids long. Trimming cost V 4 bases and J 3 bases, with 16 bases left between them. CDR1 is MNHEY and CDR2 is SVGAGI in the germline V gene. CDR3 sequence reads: CASSFAGGSIYEQYF. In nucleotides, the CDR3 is TGTGCCAGCAGTTTCGCTGGGGGGTCCATCTACGAGCAGTACTTC.

The CDR3 reads CASSGGKNTGELFF. In nucleotides, the CDR3 is TGCGCCAGCAGTGGGGGGAAAAACACCGGGGAGCTGTTTTTT. The rearrangement uses TRBV10-2 and TRBJ2-2, with D perhaps matching TRBD1 or TRBD2 (5 bases each). The V and J ends lost 4 bases and 2 bases respectively, with 8 bases between them. The V gene's germline CDR1 is WSHSY and CDR2 SAAADI. The CDR3 is made up of 14 amino acids.

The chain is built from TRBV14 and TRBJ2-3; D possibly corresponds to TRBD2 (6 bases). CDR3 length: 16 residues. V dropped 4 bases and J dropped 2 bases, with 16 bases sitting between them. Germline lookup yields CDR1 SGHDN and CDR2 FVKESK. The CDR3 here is CASSPLGRELTDTQYF. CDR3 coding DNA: TGTGCCAGCAGCCCGCTCGGGCGGGAACTCACAGATACGCAGTATTTT.

CDR3 residues: CASSSGTGTGPGNTEAFF. CDR3 bases: TGTGCCAGCAGTTCAGGTACCGGGACCGGACCCGGGAACACTGAAGCTTTCTTT. The rearrangement links TRBV7-9 to TRBJ1-1; the D gene is possibly TRBD1 (5 bases). Deletions cut 6 bases from V and 1 base from J, with 24 bases between. The CDR3 sequence is 18 residues long. Germline V gene sequence: CDR1 SEHNR, CDR2 FQNEAQ (reference sequence). The whole variable domain, remainder taken from reference TRBV7-9 and TRBJ1-1, is DTGVSQNPRHKITKRGQNVTFRCDPISEHNRLYWYRQTLGQGPEFLTYFQNEAQLEKSRLLSDRFSAERPKGSFSTLEIQRTEQGDSAMYLCASSSGTGTGPGNTEAFFGQGTRLTVV.

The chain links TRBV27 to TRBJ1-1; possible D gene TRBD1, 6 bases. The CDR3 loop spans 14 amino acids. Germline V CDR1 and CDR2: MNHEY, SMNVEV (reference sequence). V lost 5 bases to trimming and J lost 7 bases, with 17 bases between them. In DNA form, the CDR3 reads TGTGCCAGCAGTCCCTTCGCGGGGGGGCTTGAAGCTTTCTTT. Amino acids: CASSPFAGGLEAFF.

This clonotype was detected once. CDR3 nucleotide sequence: TGTGCCAGCAGTTACGGGTACACCGGGGAGCTGTTTTTT. Its protein is CASSYGYTGELFF. This chain links TRBV6-2 or TRBV6-3 with TRBJ2-2; D gene ambiguous. The germline CDR1 and CDR2 sequences are MNHEY and SVGEGT. Trimming removed 2 bases from V and 3 bases from J, with 4 bases in between. The CDR3 totals 13 residues.

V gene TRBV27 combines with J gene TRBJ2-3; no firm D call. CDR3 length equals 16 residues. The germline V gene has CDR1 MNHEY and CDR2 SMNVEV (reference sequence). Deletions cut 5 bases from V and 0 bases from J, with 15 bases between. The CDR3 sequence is CASSLGDTPSTDTQYF. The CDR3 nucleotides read TGTGCCAGCAGTCTCGGAGATACTCCTAGCACAGATACGCAGTATTTT.

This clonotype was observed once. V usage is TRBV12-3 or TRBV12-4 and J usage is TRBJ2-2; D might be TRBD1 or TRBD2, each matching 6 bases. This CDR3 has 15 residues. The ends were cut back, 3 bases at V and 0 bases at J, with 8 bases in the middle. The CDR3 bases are TGTGCCAGCAGTTTCCGGGGGCCGAACACCGGGGAGCTGTTTTTT. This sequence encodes CASSFRGPNTGELFF.

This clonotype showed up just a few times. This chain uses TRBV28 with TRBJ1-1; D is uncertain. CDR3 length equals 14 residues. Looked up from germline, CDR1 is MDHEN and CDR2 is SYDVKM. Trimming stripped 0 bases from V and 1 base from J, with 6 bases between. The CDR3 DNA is TGTGCCAGCAGTTTATGGGGCAGGAACACTGAAGCTTTCTTT. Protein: CASSLWGRNTEAFF.

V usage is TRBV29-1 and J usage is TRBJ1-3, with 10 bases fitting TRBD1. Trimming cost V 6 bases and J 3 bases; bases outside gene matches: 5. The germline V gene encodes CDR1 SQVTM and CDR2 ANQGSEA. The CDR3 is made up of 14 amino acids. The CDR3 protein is CSVGTGAIGNTIYF. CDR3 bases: TGCAGCGTCGGGACAGGGGCCATTGGAAACACCATATATTTT.

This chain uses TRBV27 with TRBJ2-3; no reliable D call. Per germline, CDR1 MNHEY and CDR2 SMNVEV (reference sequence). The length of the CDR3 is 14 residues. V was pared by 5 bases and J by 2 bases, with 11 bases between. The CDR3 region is CASSVGPYTDTQYF. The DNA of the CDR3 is TGTGCCAGCAGTGTAGGTCCCTACACAGATACGCAGTATTTT.

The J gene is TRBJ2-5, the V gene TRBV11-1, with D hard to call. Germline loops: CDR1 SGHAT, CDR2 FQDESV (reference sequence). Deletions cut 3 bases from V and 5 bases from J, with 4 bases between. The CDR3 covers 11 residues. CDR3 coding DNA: TGTGCCAGCAGCTTGTGGGAGACCCAGTACTTC. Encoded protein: CASSLWETQYF.

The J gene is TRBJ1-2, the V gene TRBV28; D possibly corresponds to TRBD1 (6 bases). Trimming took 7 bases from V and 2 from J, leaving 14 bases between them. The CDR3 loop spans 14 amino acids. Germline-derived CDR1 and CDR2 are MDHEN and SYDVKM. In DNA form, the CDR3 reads TGTGCCAGCACCCACGGGGGGGCCAACTATGGCTACACCTTC. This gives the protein CASTHGGANYGYTF.

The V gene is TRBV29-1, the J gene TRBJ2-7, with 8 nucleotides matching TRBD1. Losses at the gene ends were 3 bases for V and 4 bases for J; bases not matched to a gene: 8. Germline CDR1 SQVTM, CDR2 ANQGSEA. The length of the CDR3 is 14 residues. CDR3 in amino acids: CSVELPGGLYEQYF. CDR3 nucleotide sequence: TGCAGCGTTGAGCTCCCAGGGGGCTTGTACGAGCAGTACTTC.

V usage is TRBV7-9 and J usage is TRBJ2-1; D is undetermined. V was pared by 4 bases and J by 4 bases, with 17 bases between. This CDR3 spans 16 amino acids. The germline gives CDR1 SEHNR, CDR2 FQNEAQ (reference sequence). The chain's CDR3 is CASSSILEILYNEQFF. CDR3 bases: TGTGCCAGCAGCTCCATCCTAGAGATACTGTACAATGAGCAGTTCTTC.

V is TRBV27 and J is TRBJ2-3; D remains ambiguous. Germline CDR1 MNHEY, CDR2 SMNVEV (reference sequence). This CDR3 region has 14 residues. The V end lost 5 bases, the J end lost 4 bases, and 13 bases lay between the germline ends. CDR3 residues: CASSPPLSPDTQYF. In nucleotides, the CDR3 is TGTGCCAGCAGTCCTCCATTGAGTCCAGATACGCAGTATTTT.

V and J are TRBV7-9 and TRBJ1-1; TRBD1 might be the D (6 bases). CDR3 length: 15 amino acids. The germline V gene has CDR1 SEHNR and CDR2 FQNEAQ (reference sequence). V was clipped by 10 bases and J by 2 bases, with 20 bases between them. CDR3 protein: CATGRWDNYNTEAFF. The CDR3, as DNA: TGTGCCACCGGCAGGTGGGACAACTATAACACTGAAGCTTTCTTT. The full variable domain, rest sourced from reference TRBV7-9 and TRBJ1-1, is DTGVSQNPRHKITKRGQNVTFRCDPISEHNRLYWYRQTLGQGPEFLTYFQNEAQLEKSRLLSDRFSAERPKGSFSTLEIQRTEQGDSAMYLCATGRWDNYNTEAFFGQGTRLTVV.

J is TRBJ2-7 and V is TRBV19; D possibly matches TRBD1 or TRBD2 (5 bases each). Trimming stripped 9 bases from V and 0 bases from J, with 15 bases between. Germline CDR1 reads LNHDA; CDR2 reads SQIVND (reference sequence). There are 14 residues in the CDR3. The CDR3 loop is CASLQGDNSYEQYF. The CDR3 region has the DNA TGTGCCAGCCTTCAGGGAGACAACTCCTACGAGCAGTACTTC.

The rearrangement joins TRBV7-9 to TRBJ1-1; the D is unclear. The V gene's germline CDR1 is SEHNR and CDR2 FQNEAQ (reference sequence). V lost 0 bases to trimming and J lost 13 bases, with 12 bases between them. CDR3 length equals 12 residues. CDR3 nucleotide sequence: TGTGCCAGCAGCTTAGCTTGGCAAAGAGTTTTCTTT. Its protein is CASSLAWQRVFF. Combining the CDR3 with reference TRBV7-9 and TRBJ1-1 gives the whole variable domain DTGVSQNPRHKITKRGQNVTFRCDPISEHNRLYWYRQTLGQGPEFLTYFQNEAQLEKSRLLSDRFSAERPKGSFSTLEIQRTEQGDSAMYLCASSLAWQRVFFGQGTRLTVV.

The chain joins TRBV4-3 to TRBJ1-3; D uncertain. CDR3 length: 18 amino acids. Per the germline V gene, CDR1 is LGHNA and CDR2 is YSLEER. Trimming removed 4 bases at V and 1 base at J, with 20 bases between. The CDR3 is CASSPDRSVLRSGNTIYF. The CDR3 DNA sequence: TGCGCCAGCAGCCCCGACCGGAGCGTTTTGAGATCTGGAAACACCATATATTTT.

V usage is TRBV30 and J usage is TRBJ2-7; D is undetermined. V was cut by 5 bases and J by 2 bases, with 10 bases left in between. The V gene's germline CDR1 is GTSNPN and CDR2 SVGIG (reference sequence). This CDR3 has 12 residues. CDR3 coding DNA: TGTGCCTGGGATAAGTCAGCCTACGAGCAGTACTTC. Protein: CAWDKSAYEQYF.

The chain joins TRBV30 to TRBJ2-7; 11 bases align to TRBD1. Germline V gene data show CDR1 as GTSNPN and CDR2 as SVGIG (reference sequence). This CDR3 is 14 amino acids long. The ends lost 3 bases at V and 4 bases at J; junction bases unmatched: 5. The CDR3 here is CAWRAGQGAYEQYF. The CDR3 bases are TGTGCCTGGAGGGCTGGACAGGGGGCTTACGAGCAGTACTTC.

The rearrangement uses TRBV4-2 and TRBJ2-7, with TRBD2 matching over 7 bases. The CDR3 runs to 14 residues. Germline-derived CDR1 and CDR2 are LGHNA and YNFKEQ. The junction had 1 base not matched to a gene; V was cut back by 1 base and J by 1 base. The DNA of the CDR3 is TGTGCCAGCAGCCAAGCTAGCGGTTCCTACGAGCAGTACTTC. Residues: CASSQASGSYEQYF.